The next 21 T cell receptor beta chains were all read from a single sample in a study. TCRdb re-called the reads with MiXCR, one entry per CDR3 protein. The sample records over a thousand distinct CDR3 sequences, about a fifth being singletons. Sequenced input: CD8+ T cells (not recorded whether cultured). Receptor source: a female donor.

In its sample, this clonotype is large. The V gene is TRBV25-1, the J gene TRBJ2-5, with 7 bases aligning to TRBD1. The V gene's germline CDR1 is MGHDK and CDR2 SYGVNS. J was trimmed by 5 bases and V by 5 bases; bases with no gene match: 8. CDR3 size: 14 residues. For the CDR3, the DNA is TGTGCCAGCAGTCCCGGGAACAGGGGCGAGACCCAGTACTTC. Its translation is CASSPGNRGETQYF.

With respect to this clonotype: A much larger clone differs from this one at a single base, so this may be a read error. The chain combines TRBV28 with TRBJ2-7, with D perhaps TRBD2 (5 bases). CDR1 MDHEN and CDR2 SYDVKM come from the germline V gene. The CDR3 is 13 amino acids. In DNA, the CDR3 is TGTGCCAGCAGTTTATCTCTAGCCCACGAGCGGTACTTC. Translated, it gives CASSLSLAHERYF.

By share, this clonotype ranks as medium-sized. Here the CDR3 reads CSASYGRGPYNEQFF. In nucleotides, the CDR3 is TGCAGTGCTAGCTACGGGAGGGGTCCCTACAATGAGCAGTTCTTC. The V and J genes are TRBV20-1 and TRBJ2-1, with 8 bases fitting TRBD2. With V trimmed by 3 bases and J by 2 bases, 6 bases remained unmatched. The CDR3 is 15 residues long. Germline assignment: CDR1 DFQATT and CDR2 SNEGSKA (reference sequence).

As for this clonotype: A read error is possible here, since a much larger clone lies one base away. The CDR3 DNA follows: TGTGCCAGCAGTTTATCGGGGACAAGGTTCTATGGCTACACCTTC. Residues: CASSLSGTRFYGYTF. This chain connects TRBV27 to TRBJ1-2; D is possibly TRBD1 (6 bases). V was shortened by 0 bases and J by 4 bases, with 12 bases between the two germline ends. The CDR3 sequence is 15 residues long. Germline assignment: CDR1 MNHEY and CDR2 SMNVEV (reference sequence).

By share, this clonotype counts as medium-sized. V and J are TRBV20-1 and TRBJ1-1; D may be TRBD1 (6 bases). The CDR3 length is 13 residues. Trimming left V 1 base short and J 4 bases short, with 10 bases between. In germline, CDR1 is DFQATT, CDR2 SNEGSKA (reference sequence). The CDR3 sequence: CSARGDISTEAFF. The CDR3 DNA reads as TGCAGTGCTAGAGGGGACATTAGCACTGAAGCTTTCTTT.

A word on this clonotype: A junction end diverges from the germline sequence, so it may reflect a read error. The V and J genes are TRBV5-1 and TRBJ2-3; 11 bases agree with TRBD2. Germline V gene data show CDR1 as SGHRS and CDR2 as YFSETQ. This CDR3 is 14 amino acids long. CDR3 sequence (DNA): TGCGCCAGCAGACTAGCGGGGGCGGCAGATATGCAGTATTTT. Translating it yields CASRLAGAADMQYF.

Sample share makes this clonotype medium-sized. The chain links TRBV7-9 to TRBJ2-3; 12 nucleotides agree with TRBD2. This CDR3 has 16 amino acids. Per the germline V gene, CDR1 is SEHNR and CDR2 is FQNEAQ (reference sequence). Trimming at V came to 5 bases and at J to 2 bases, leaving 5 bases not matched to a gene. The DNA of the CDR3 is TGTGCCAGCAGCCAGCGGACTAGCGGGAACACAGATACGCAGTATTTT. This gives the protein CASSQRTSGNTDTQYF.

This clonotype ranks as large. The CDR3 nucleotides read TGCAGTGCTAGAGAGCTGGGGACAGCGAACACTGAAGCTTTCTTT. Translating it yields CSARELGTANTEAFF. The genes are TRBV20-1 and TRBJ1-1, with 7 bases aligning to TRBD1. This CDR3 comprises 15 residues. CDR1 DFQATT and CDR2 SNEGSKA come from the germline V gene (reference sequence). Trimming took 0 bases from V and 1 from J; bases not matched to a gene: 5.

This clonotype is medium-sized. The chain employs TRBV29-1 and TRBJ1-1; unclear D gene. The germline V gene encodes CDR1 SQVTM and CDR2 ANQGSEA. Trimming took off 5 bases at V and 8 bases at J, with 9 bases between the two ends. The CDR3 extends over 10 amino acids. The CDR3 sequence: CSVYLLEAFF. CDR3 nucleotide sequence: TGCAGCGTTTACCTACTCGAAGCTTTCTTT.

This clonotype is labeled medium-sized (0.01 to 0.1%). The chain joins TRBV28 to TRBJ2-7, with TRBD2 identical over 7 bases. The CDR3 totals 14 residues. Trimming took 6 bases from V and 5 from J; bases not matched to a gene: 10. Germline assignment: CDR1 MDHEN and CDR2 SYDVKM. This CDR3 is CASSSVSGFHEQYF. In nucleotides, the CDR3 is TGTGCCAGCAGCTCGGTTAGCGGGTTCCACGAGCAGTACTTC.

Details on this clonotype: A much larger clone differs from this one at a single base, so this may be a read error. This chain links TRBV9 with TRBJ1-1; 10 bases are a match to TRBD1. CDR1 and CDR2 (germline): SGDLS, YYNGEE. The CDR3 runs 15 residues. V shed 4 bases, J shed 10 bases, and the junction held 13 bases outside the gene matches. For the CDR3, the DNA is TGTGCCAGCAGCCTTTCGACTGGACAGGGGGGTGGAGCTTTCTTT. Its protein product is CASSLSTGQGGGAFF.

Written as DNA, the CDR3 is TGTGCCAGCAGCTTAAGTCCCCTAGCGGGAGGGATAGGCTCCTACAATGAGCAGTTCTTC. Protein: CASSLSPLAGGIGSYNEQFF. The chain combines TRBV7-3 with TRBJ2-1, with 12 bases lining up with TRBD2. The germline V gene has CDR1 SGHTA and CDR2 FQGTGA. The junction had 10 bases not matched to a gene; V was cut back by 1 base and J by 0 bases. The CDR3 is made up of 20 amino acids. The full variable domain, in which reference TRBV7-3 and TRBJ2-1 provide the parts outside the CDR3, is GAGVSQTPSNKVTEKGKYVELRCDPISGHTALYWYRQSLGQGPEFLIYFQGTGAADDSGLPNDRFFAVRPEGSVSTLKIQRTERGDSAVYLCASSLSPLAGGIGSYNEQFFGPGTRLTVL.

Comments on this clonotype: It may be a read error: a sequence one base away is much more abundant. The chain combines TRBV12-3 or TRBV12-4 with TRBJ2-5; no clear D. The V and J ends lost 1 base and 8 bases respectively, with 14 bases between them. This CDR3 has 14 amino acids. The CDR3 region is CASSLERRIDTQYF. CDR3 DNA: TGTGCCAGCAGTTTAGAGCGACGGATCGATACCCAGTACTTC.

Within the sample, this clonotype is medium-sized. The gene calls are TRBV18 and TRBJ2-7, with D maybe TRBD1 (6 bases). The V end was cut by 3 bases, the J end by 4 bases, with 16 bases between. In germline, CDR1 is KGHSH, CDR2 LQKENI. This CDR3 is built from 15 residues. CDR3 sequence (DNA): TGTGCCAGCTCACCCTACAGGGAGCCACTGTACGAGCAGTACTTC. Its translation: CASSPYREPLYEQYF.

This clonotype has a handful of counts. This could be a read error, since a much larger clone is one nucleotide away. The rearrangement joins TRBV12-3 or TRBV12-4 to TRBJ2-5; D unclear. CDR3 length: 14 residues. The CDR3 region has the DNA TGTGCCAGCAGTTTAGAGCGACGGATCGAGACCCAGTGCTTC. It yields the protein CASSLERRIETQCF.

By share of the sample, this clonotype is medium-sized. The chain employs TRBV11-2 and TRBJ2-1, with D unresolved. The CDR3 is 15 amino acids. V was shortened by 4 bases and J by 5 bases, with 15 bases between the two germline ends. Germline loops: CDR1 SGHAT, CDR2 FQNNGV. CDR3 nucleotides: TGTGCCAGCAGCTCCGACTGGTCGAAAGACAATGAGCAGTTCTTC. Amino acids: CASSSDWSKDNEQFF.

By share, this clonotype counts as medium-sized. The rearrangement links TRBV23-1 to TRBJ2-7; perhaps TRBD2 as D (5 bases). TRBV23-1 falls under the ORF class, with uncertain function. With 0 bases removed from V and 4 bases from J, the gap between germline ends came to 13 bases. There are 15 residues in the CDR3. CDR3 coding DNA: TGCGCCAGCAGTCAATCCCTACGGGGTTTTTACGAGCAGTACTTC. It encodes CASSQSLRGFYEQYF.

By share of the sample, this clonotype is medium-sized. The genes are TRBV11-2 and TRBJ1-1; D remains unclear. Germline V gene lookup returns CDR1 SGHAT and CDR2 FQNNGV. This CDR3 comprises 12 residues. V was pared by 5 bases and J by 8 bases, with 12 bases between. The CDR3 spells CASSPNFGEAFF. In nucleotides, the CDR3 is TGTGCCAGCAGCCCGAACTTTGGGGAAGCTTTCTTT.

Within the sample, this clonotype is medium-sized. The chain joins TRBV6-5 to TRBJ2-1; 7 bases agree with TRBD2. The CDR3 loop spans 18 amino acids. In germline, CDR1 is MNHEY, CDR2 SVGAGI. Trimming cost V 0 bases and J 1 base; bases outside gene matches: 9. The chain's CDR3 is CASSYSPGGSLSYNEQFF. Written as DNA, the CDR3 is TGTGCCAGCAGTTACTCCCCGGGGGGAAGCCTATCCTACAATGAGCAGTTCTTC.

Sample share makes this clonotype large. The CDR3 nucleotides are TGTGCCAGCAGCGACTCTAGCGGGTACTCTGGGGCCAACGTCCTGACTTTC. It codes for CASSDSSGYSGANVLTF. The V call is TRBV9, the J call TRBJ2-6, with TRBD2 matching 8 bases. CDR1 is SGDLS and CDR2 is YYNGEE in the germline V gene. V lost 3 bases, J lost 0 bases, and 5 bases stayed unmatched. This CDR3 is built from 17 residues. The entire variable domain, with the rest obtained from reference TRBV9 and TRBJ2-6, is as follows: DSGVTQTPKHLITATGQRVTLRCSPRSGDLSVYWYQQSLDQGLQFLIQYYNGEERAKGNILERFSAQQFPDLHSELNLSSLELGDSALYFCASSDSSGYSGANVLTFGAGSRLTVL.

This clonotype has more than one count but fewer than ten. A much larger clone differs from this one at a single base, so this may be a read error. The CDR3 DNA follows: TGTGCCAGCAGTTTGGGGGAAACAGATACGCAGTATTTT. Amino acids: CASSLGETDTQYF. J is TRBJ2-3 and V is TRBV6-5, with D tentatively TRBD1 or TRBD2 (5 bases each). Trimming shortened V by 4 bases and J by 3 bases, and 8 bases separated the two germline ends. Looked up from germline, CDR1 is MNHEY and CDR2 is SVGAGI. The CDR3 length is 13 residues.